The table lists the clone carrying this TCR beta chain with a count of one. Recruits, aged about 18 to 100 years, lived in 24 US areas. The sample belongs to a study of blood T cell repertoires in COVID-19. Overall study: Material from acute and convalescent COVID-19 was sourced from the United States, Italy and Spain.

Germline CDR1 MDHEN, CDR2 SYDVKM. The length of the CDR3 is 15 residues. V lost 3 bases, J lost 4 bases, and 5 bases stayed unmatched. As processed by the authors: Reference gene primers were amplified, and this amplification served to estimate nucleated cell counts. TCRdb's copy holds only in-frame clones and misses some; the assay was immunoSEQ multiplex PCR. For V, J and clone size, that table is used; D and trimming come from the DNA. This sample has about 190,000 clones, with approximately 85% found just once. This receptor was identified in a man aged 35-49 years with acute COVID-19. The chain carries TRBV28 and TRBJ2-1, with 8 bases lining up with TRBD2. Sequenced input: PBMCs or T cells enriched from blood (not recorded which). CDR3 DNA sequence: TGTGCCAGCAGTTTTCTCGCGGGAGGTTACAATGAGCAGTTCTTC. Amino acid sequence: CASSFLAGGYNEQFF.